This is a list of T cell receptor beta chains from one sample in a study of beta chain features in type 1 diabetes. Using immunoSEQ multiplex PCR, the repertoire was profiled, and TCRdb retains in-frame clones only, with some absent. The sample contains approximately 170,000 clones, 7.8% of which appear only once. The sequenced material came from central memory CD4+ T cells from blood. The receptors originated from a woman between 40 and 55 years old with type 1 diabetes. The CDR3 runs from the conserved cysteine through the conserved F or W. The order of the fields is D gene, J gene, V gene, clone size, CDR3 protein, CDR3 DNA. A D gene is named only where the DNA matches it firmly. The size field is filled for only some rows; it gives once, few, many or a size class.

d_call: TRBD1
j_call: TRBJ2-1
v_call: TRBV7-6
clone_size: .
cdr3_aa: CASSPRVTGGGILNEQFF
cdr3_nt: TGTGCCAGCAGCCCACGGGTCACAGGGGGCGGAATCTTGAATGAGCAGTTCTTC

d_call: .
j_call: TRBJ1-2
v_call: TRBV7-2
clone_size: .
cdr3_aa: CASSLVTDVYGYTF
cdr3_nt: TGTGCCAGCAGCTTAGTAACAGACGTCTATGGCTACACCTTC

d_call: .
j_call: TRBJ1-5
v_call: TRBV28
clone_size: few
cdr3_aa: CAGSRVSNQPQHF
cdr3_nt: TGTGCCGGATCGAGGGTTAGCAATCAGCCCCAGCATTTT

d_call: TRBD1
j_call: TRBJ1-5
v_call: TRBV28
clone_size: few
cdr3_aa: CASSLGTEYQPQHF
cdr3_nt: TGTGCCAGCAGTTTGGGGACAGAATATCAGCCCCAGCATTTT

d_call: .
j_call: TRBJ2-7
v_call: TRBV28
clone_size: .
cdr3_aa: CASSPRIEQYF
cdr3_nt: TGTGCCAGCAGTCCCCGTATCGAGCAGTACTTC

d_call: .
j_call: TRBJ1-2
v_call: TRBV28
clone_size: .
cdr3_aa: CASSPVSGGYTF
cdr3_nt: TGTGCCAGCAGCCCCGTGAGCGGTGGCTACACCTTC

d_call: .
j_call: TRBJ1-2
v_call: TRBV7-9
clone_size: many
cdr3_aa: CASSLMENGYTF
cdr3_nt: TGTGCCAGCAGCTTAATGGAGAATGGCTACACCTTC

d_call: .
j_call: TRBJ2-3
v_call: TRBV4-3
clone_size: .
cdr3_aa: CASSQLVPQRPDTQYF
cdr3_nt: TGCGCCAGCAGCCAACTGGTGCCCCAGCGGCCAGATACGCAGTATTTT

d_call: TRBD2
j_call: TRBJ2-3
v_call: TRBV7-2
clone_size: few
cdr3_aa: CASSFNGGTDTQYF
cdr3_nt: TGTGCCAGCAGCTTTAACGGGGGGACGGATACGCAGTATTTT

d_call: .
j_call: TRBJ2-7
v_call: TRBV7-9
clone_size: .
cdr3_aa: CASSRQQAYEQYF
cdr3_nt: TGTGCCAGCAGCCGACAACAGGCCTACGAGCAGTACTTC

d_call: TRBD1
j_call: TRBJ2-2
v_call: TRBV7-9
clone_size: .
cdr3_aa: CASSSTGTGRTGELFF
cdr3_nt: TGTGCCAGCAGCTCAACCGGGACAGGGCGCACCGGGGAGCTGTTTTTT

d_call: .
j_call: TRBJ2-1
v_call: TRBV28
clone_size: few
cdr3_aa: CASEKSAGPYNEQFF
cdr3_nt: TGTGCCAGCGAGAAATCTGCGGGACCATACAATGAGCAGTTCTTC

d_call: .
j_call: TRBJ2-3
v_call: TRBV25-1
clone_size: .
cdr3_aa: CASSDRGGSTDTQYF
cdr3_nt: TGTGCCAGCAGTGATAGGGGGGGGAGCACAGATACGCAGTATTTT

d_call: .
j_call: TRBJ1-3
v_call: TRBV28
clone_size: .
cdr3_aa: CASSSHSSGNTIYF
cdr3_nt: TGTGCCAGCAGTTCACACAGCTCTGGAAACACCATATATTTT

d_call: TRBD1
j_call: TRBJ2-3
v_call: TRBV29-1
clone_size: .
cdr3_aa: CSVARGRDTQYF
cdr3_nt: TGCAGCGTTGCCAGGGGGCGTGATACGCAGTATTTT

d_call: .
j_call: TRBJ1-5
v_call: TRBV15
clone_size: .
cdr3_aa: CATSRDRVSTQPQHF
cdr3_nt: TGTGCCACCAGCAGAGATCGGGTCTCTACGCAGCCCCAGCATTTT

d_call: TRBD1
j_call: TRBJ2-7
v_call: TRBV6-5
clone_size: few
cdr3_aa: CASRTLRDRAYEQYF
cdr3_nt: TGTGCCAGCAGAACCCTCCGGGACAGGGCCTACGAGCAGTACTTC

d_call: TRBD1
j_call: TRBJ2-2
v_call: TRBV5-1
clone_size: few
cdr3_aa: CASSLVTGVVTGELFF
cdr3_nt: TGCGCCAGCAGCTTGGTAACAGGGGTGGTGACCGGGGAGCTGTTTTTT

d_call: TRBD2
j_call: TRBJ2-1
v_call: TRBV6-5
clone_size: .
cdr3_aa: CATASGYHDEQFF
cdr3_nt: TGTGCCACCGCTAGCGGATACCACGATGAGCAGTTCTTC

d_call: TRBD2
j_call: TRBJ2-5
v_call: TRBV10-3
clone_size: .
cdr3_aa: CAIGGSGGADRETQYF
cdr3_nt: TGTGCCATCGGGGGGAGCGGGGGTGCGGATAGGGAGACCCAGTACTTC

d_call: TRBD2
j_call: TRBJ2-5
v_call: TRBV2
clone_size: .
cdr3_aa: CASSEVTSGEGTQYF
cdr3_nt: TGTGCCAGCAGTGAAGTGACTAGCGGGGAAGGGACCCAGTACTTC

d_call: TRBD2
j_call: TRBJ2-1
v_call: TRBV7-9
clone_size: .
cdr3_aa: CASSSTSGRSNEQFF
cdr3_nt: TGTGCCAGCAGCTCAACTAGCGGGAGGTCCAATGAGCAGTTCTTC

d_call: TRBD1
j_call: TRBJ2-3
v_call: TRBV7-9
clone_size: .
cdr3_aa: CASILGQGVADTQYF
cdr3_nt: TGTGCCAGCATCCTCGGACAGGGGGTCGCAGATACGCAGTATTTT

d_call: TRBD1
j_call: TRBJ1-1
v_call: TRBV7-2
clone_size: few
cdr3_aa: CASSYTTGLEAFF
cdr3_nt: TGTGCCAGCAGCTATACGACAGGGCTCGAAGCTTTCTTT

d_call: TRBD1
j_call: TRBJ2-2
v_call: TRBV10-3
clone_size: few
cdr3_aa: CAISDDRVETGELFF
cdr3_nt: TGTGCCATCAGTGATGACAGGGTCGAAACCGGGGAGCTGTTTTTT

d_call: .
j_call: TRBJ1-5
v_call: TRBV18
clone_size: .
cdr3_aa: CASSPDNSNQPQHF
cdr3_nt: TGTGCCAGCTCACCCGACAATAGCAATCAGCCCCAGCATTTT

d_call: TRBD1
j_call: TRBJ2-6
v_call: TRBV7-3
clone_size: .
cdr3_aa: CASSFTGDGANVLTF
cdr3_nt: TGTGCCAGCAGCTTTACAGGGGATGGGGCCAACGTCCTGACTTTC

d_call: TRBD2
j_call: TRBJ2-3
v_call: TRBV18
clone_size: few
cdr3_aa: CASSPGLAGRDTQYF
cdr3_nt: TGTGCCAGCTCACCGGGACTAGCGGGGAGAGATACGCAGTATTTT

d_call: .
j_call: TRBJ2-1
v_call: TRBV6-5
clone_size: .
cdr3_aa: CASRLDLQHYNEQFF
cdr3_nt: TGTGCCAGCAGACTCGACCTACAGCACTACAATGAGCAGTTCTTC

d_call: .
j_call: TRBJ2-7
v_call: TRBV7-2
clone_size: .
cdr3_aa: CASSVGAGGISYEQYF
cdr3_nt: TGTGCCAGCAGCGTGGGGGCCGGGGGGATCTCCTACGAGCAGTACTTC

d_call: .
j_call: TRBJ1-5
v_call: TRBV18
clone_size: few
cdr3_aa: CASRGSGNQPQHF
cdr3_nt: TGTGCCAGCCGGGGAAGTGGCAATCAGCCCCAGCATTTT

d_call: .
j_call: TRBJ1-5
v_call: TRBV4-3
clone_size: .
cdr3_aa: CASSQDSGVGQPQHF
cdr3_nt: TGCGCCAGCAGCCAAGATTCAGGGGTGGGTCAGCCCCAGCATTTT

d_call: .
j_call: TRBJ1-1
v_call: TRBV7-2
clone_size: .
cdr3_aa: CASSQGPRTEAFF
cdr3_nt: TGTGCCAGCAGTCAGGGTCCTCGGACTGAAGCTTTCTTT

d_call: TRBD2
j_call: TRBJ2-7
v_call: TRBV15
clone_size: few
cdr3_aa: CATSRAGLERSEQYF
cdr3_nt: TGTGCCACCAGCAGGGCGGGACTAGAAAGGAGCGAGCAGTACTTC

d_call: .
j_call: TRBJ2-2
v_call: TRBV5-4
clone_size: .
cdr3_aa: CASSFPSRGGTGELFF
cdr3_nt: TGTGCCAGCAGCTTTCCGAGTAGGGGGGGCACCGGGGAGCTGTTTTTT

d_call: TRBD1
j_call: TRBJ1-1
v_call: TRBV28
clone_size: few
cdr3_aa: CASRSRDSRFTEAFF
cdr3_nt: TGTGCCAGCAGATCCCGGGACAGCCGGTTCACTGAAGCTTTCTTT

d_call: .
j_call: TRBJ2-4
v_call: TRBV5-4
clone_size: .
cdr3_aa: CASSAYRENIQYF
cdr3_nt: TGTGCCAGCAGCGCTTACAGGGAAAACATTCAGTACTTC

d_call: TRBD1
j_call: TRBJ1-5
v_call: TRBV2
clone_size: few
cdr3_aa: CASSRGQGGLSNQPQHF
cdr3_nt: TGTGCCAGCAGCCGGGGACAGGGGGGGCTCAGCAATCAGCCCCAGCATTTT

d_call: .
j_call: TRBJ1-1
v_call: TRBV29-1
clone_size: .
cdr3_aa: CSVAQGTVTEAFF
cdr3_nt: TGCAGCGTTGCCCAGGGGACGGTAACTGAAGCTTTCTTT

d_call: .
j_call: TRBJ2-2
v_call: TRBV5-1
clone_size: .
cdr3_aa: CASSLDTENTGELFF
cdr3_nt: TGCGCCAGCAGCTTGGATACAGAGAACACCGGGGAGCTGTTTTTT

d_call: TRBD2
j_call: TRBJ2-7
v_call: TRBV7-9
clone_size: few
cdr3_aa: CASSFETSAYEQYF
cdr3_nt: TGTGCCAGCAGCTTTGAGACTAGCGCCTACGAGCAGTACTTC

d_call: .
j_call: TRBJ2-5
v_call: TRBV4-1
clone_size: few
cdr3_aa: CASSQQGNQETQYF
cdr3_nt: TGCGCCAGCAGCCAGCAGGGGAACCAAGAGACCCAGTACTTC

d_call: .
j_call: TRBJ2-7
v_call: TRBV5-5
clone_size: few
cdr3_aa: CASGRFDEQYF
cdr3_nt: TGTGCCAGCGGGAGGTTCGACGAGCAGTACTTC

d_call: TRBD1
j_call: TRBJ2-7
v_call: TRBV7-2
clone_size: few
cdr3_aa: CASSSGTVGYYEQYF
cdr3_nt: TGTGCCAGCAGCTCAGGGACAGTAGGATACTACGAGCAGTACTTC

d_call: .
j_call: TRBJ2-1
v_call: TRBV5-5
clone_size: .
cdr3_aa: CASSQEGGKQFF
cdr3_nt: TGCGCCAGCAGCCAGGAAGGAGGGAAGCAGTTCTTC

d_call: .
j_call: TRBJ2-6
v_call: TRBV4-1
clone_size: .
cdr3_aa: CASSQDTGSGANVLTF
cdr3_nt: TGCGCCAGCAGCCAAGATACGGGGTCTGGGGCCAACGTCCTGACTTTC

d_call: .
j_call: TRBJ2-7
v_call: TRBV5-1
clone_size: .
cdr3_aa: CASSPDVRGKAYEQYF
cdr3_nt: TGCGCCAGCAGCCCGGATGTGCGGGGAAAGGCCTACGAGCAGTACTTC

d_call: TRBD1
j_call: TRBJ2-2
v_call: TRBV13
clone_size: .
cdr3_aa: CASSPRQGANTGELFF
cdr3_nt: TGTGCCAGCAGCCCGAGACAGGGGGCGAACACCGGGGAGCTGTTTTTT

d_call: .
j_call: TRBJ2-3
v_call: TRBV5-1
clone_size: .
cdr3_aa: CASSLGGATDTQYF
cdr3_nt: TGCGCCAGCAGCTTGGGGGGAGCGACAGATACGCAGTATTTT

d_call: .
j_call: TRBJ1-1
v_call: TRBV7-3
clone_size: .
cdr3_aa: CASSLSGMNTEAFF
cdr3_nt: TGTGCCAGCAGCTTGAGCGGGATGAACACTGAAGCTTTCTTT

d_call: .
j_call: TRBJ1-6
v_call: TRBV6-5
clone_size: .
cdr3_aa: CASSRTAYNSPLHF
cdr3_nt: TGTGCCAGCAGCCGGACAGCCTATAATTCACCCCTCCACTTT

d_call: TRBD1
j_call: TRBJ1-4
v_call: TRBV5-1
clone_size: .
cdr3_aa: CASSFQGASEKLFF
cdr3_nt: TGCGCCAGCAGCTTTCAGGGGGCGAGTGAAAAACTGTTTTTT